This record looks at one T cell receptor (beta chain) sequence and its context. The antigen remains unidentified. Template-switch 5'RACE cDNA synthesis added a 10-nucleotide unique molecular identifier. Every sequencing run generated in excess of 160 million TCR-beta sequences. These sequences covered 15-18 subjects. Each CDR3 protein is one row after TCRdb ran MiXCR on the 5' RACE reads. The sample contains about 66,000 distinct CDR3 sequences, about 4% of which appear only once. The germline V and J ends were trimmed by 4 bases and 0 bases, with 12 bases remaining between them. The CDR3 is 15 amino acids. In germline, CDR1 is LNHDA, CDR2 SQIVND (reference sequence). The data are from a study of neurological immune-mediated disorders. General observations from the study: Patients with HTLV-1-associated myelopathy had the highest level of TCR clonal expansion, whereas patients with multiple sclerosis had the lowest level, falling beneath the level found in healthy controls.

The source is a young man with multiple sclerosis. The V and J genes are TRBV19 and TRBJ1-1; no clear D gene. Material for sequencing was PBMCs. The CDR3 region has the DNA TGTGCCAGTAGTAGAAGGAGTAACATGAACACTGAAGCTTTCTTT. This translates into CASSRRSNMNTEAFF.